This T cell receptor beta chain was sequenced in a study of CD8 T cells in Susac syndrome (dated by TCRdb to the late 2010s). Context from the whole study: Of the Susac syndrome patients who were sequenced, more than five had clinically active disease and roughly eight were in clinical remission. Whether CD8+ T cell activation and differentiation in Susac syndrome was antigen driven was tested using repertoire sequencing. At blood withdrawal, Susac syndrome patients were either therapy-naive, taking corticosteroids (in some cases with IVIg as well), or taking IVIg alone. Overall study results and their limits: In the CD4+ T cell repertoire of Susac syndrome patients, clonal expansion was not detected. The TCR sequencing and HLA analysis was acknowledged to have included a relatively small number of individuals.

Peripheral blood CD8+ and CD4+ T cells from healthy donors, Susac syndrome patients and multiple sclerosis patients were profiled by high-throughput TCR beta sequencing. The Susac syndrome patients fulfilled recently defined diagnostic criteria for either definite or probable disease. Bulk CD8+ and CD4+ T cells were purified magnetically by negative isolation, whereas CD8+ TEMRA cells were enriched by FACS. Blood was collected in EDTA tubes and processed within 24 hours, with PBMCs isolated through density gradient centrifugation. PBMCs intended for TCR sequencing were cryopreserved in liquid nitrogen and were subsequently thawed in a 37 degrees C water bath. The sorted or isolated CD4+, CD8+ and CD8+ TEMRA cells reached a purity of at least 90%. RNA was extracted using the RNeasy kit, and roughly 0.45 to 1 microgram was reverse transcribed with random hexamers. TCR beta CDR3 regions were amplified with the immunoSEQ multiplex PCR assay covering 54 Vbeta and 13 Jbeta segments. PCR amplification bias was corrected using a synthetic template baseline for primer optimization and computational correction. Processing in the source paper ran as follows. Reads were annotated to V, D and J genes per IMGT and analyzed with immunoSEQ Analyzer, keeping only productive sequences. To calculate clonality, Shannon entropy was normalized by log2 of the number of productive unique sequences and then subtracted from one. Public and private clones were assessed among the 100 most prevalent clones of each patient and control. Susac-specific clones were defined as absent from healthy and MS cohorts, roughly 1,100 published viral clones and other ImmuneACCESS disease sequences. Using fastp trimming at Q25 and MiXCR clonotype assembly, TCRdb reanalyzed the public sequencing data and kept in-frame beta chains. Merged by CDR3 protein, the rows form single entries marked with the most common genes and DNA. TCRdb's processing, not the study's, gives the V and J calls here. A total of tens of thousands of distinct CDR3 sequences appear in this sample, just over 90% of them only once. The biggest ten clones account for more than 0.13% of the sample.

To note about this clonotype: Its cognate antigen has yet to be identified. Base quality data are lacking; no much larger clone is found one base away.

Including the terminal cysteine and phenylalanine, the CDR3 comprises 13 residues. Only the CDR3 DNA stays, 39 bases, in frame from base 1. This sequence was found in a human donor with Susac syndrome. The material sequenced was CD4+ T cells from PBMCs. The chain joins TRBV21-1 to TRBJ2-3; the table assigns TRBD2, which was not confirmed against the DNA. TRBV21-1 is assigned pseudogene status. The CDR3 amino acid sequence is: CASARPLTDTQYF. The DNA is TGTGCCAGCGCCAGGCCCCTCACAGATACGCAGTATTTT.